Following are 21 T cell receptor beta chains from one sample sequenced in a study of naive and memory T cell subsets. Two oligonucleotides, mixed equimolar, formed the beta constant-region primer covering TRBC1 and TRBC2. TCRdb reprocessed the UMI-ligation and nested PCR reads with MiXCR, giving one entry per CDR3 protein. The data contain tens of thousands of distinct CDR3 sequences, under 15% of them seen just once; the ten biggest clones take up approximately 0.84%. Sequenced sample: central memory CD4+ T cells from blood. The receptors come from a human donor in good health.

This clonotype was found many times. The V gene is TRBV28, the J gene TRBJ2-1; 10 positions agree with TRBD2. The CDR3 sequence is 16 residues long. Germline V gene data show CDR1 as MDHEN and CDR2 as SYDVKM. With 7 bases clipped from V and 2 bases from J, the junction kept 8 bases outside the gene matches. The DNA of the CDR3 is TGTGCCAGCACCTCGATAGCGGGAGGACCCTACAATGAGCAGTTCTTC. Amino acids: CASTSIAGGPYNEQFF.

CDR3 residues: CSAPPRRLAASYEQYF. DNA for the CDR3: TGCAGTGCCCCGCCCCGCCGACTAGCAGCATCCTACGAGCAGTACTTC. The chain carries TRBV20-1 and TRBJ2-7; TRBD2 matches at 7 bases. With 6 bases clipped from V and 1 base from J, the junction kept 15 bases outside the gene matches. Germline CDR1 is DFQATT and CDR2 is SNEGSKA (reference sequence). The CDR3 sequence is 16 residues long.

This clonotype was counted only a few times. The rearrangement joins TRBV20-1 to TRBJ2-3; 9 nucleotides line up with TRBD2. Trimming took 1 base from V and 0 from J; bases not matched to a gene: 2. Germline V gene data show CDR1 as DFQATT and CDR2 as SNEGSKA (reference sequence). This CDR3 is built from 15 residues. CDR3: CSARGLAASTDTQYF. CDR3 bases: TGCAGTGCTAGAGGACTAGCGGCTAGCACAGATACGCAGTATTTT.

The chain carries TRBV3-1 and TRBJ1-2, with D unresolved. CDR1 and CDR2 from the germline V gene are LGHDT and YNNKEL (reference sequence). This CDR3 is built from 12 residues. Trimming pared 3 bases from V and 4 bases from J, leaving 6 bases between. As DNA, the CDR3 is TGTGCCAGCAGCCACGGAAGCTATGGCTACACCTTC. It yields the protein CASSHGSYGYTF.

Within the sample, this clonotype is medium-sized. This chain uses TRBV4-2 with TRBJ2-7; TRBD1 agrees at 7 bases. The length of the CDR3 is 16 residues. The germline V gene encodes CDR1 LGHNA and CDR2 YNFKEQ. Losses at the gene ends were 0 bases for V and 2 bases for J; bases not matched to a gene: 7. The CDR3 DNA reads as TGTGCCAGCAGCCAAGACGCAGGGGGTCAAACCTACGAGCAGTACTTC. It codes for CASSQDAGGQTYEQYF.

This clonotype was seen at least ten times. V gene TRBV7-2 combines with J gene TRBJ2-5; the D is unclear. The CDR3 runs 15 residues. Trimming took 1 base from V and 2 from J, leaving 11 bases between them. Germline CDR1 SGHTA, CDR2 FQGNSA. The CDR3, as DNA: TGTGCCAGCAGCTTAGTCCTAAGGGATCAAGAGACCCAGTACTTC. Encoded protein: CASSLVLRDQETQYF.

This clonotype came up a few times. The chain links TRBV7-9 to TRBJ2-7; TRBD2 might be the D (7 bases). This CDR3 has 15 amino acids. Between the trimmed V and J ends, which lost 5 bases and 2 bases, there was a span of 16 bases. CDR1 is SEHNR, CDR2 FQNEAQ, per germline (reference sequence). In DNA form, the CDR3 reads TGTGCCAGCAGCGGAGGGGGGGGGTCCGCCTACGAGCAGTACTTC. Residues: CASSGGGGSAYEQYF.

The chain is built from TRBV28 and TRBJ2-3; a possible D gene is TRBD1 (6 bases). Germline V CDR1 and CDR2: MDHEN, SYDVKM. This CDR3 is built from 14 residues. Trimming cost V 4 bases and J 2 bases, with 10 bases left between them. CDR3 loop: CASSSGDYTDTQYF. CDR3 DNA sequence: TGTGCCAGCAGTTCAGGGGATTACACAGATACGCAGTATTTT.

The chain recombines TRBV29-1 with TRBJ2-7; 7 bases are shared with TRBD1. Germline V lookup: CDR1 SQVTM, CDR2 ANQGSEA. Trimming removed 6 bases from V and 10 bases from J; junction bases left unmatched: 6. This CDR3 contains 10 residues. Written as DNA, the CDR3 is TGCAGCGTGAGGGACAGCCAACAGTACTTC. It encodes CSVRDSQQYF.

This clonotype has a count of ten or more. The chain has TRBV12-5 and TRBJ1-1; D gene ambiguous. V lost 0 bases, J lost 1 base, and 15 bases lay in between. Germline assignment: CDR1 LGHNT and CDR2 FRNRAP. CDR3 size: 17 residues. DNA for the CDR3: TGTGCTAGTGGTTTGGTACGAATAGTGTCGGGGAACACTGAAGCTTTCTTT. It is translated as CASGLVRIVSGNTEAFF. The full variable domain, completed using reference TRBV12-5 and TRBJ1-1, is DARVTQTPRHKVTEMGQEVTMRCQPILGHNTVFWYRQTMMQGLELLAYFRNRAPLDDSGMPKDRFSAEMPDATLATLKIQPSEPRDSAVYFCASGLVRIVSGNTEAFFGQGTRLTVV.

This chain connects TRBV20-1 to TRBJ1-6, with D maybe TRBD1 (6 bases). The V gene lost 2 bases and the J gene lost 0 bases, with 14 bases spanning the gap. Germline assignment: CDR1 DFQATT and CDR2 SNEGSKA (reference sequence). CDR3 length equals 17 residues. This CDR3 is CSARPTGANSYNSPLHF. The CDR3 nucleotides are TGCAGTGCTAGACCCACGGGGGCGAACTCCTATAATTCACCCCTCCACTTT.

This clonotype came up a few times. The V call is TRBV7-2, the J call TRBJ1-1, with unresolved D. Germline lookup yields CDR1 SGHTA and CDR2 FQGNSA. The germline V and J ends were trimmed by 4 bases and 0 bases, with 6 bases remaining between them. This CDR3 has 13 amino acids. The CDR3 loop reads CASSYLLNTEAFF. The CDR3 DNA reads as TGTGCCAGCAGCTATTTATTGAACACTGAAGCTTTCTTT.

This clonotype has ten or more counts. The chain employs TRBV6-5 and TRBJ1-5; D not certain. The CDR3 loop spans 9 amino acids. V lost 8 bases and J lost 5, with 1 base in between. CDR1 and CDR2 from the germline V gene are MNHEY and SVGAGI. The CDR3 here is CASDQPQHF. The CDR3 DNA reads TGTGCCAGCGATCAGCCCCAGCATTTT.

The chain joins TRBV27 to TRBJ2-1; D is perhaps TRBD2 (5 bases). The CDR3 is 15 amino acids. Trimming removed 6 bases from V and 6 bases from J, with 18 bases in between. Germline CDR1 reads MNHEY; CDR2 reads SMNVEV (reference sequence). CDR3 sequence reads: CASSYSERAPNEQFF. The CDR3 DNA reads TGTGCCAGCAGCTATAGCGAGAGGGCCCCCAATGAGCAGTTCTTC.

This clonotype appeared many times. The chain is built from TRBV5-1 and TRBJ1-6, with D maybe TRBD1 (5 bases). V lost 4 bases to trimming and J lost 2 bases, with 19 bases between them. CDR1 and CDR2 from the germline V gene are SGHRS and YFSETQ. CDR3 length: 18 residues. In nucleotides, the CDR3 is TGCGCCAGCAGCAGTTATAGTATTGGGGCCACCTATAATTCACCCCTCCACTTT. It translates to CASSSYSIGATYNSPLHF.

This clonotype was detected many times. V and J are TRBV6-5 and TRBJ2-1; 12 nucleotides align to TRBD2. CDR3 length: 17 residues. Germline lookup yields CDR1 MNHEY and CDR2 SVGAGI. With 5 bases clipped from V and 6 bases from J, the junction kept 11 bases outside the gene matches. The CDR3 loop is CASSKRTSGIGPNEQFF. In nucleotides, the CDR3 is TGTGCCAGCAGTAAACGGACTAGCGGGATCGGTCCCAATGAGCAGTTCTTC.

This clonotype occurred many times. The CDR3 DNA sequence: TGTGCCAGCAGTGAAGAGGCTAGCGGGAGCAATGAGCAGTTCTTC. Translating it yields CASSEEASGSNEQFF. This rearrangement joins TRBV2 to TRBJ2-1; 10 bases match TRBD2. There are 15 residues in the CDR3. Germline lookup yields CDR1 SNHLY and CDR2 FYNNEI. V lost 1 base and J lost 6; bases outside the gene matches: 3.

This clonotype was seen a handful of times. The rearrangement uses TRBV28 and TRBJ2-7; 10 positions match TRBD1. CDR3 size: 15 residues. Germline V gene lookup returns CDR1 MDHEN and CDR2 SYDVKM. Unmatched junction bases numbered 10, after V lost 5 bases and J lost 6 bases. CDR3 sequence (DNA): TGTGCCAGCAGTACCGGGACAGGGGAAAGAGGCGAGCAGTACTTC. Translation gives CASSTGTGERGEQYF.

V gene TRBV5-1 combines with J gene TRBJ1-1; TRBD1 matches at 7 bases. CDR1 and CDR2 (germline): SGHRS, YFSETQ. The trim removed 0 bases at V and 7 bases at J, leaving 18 bases unmatched. The CDR3 runs to 18 residues. CDR3: CASSLGELDRRSGNEAFF. Here the CDR3 DNA reads TGCGCCAGCAGCTTGGGGGAACTGGACAGGCGGAGTGGGAATGAAGCTTTCTTT.

The chain recombines TRBV19 with TRBJ1-5, with D uncertain. The CDR3 extends over 13 amino acids. CDR1 and CDR2 (germline): LNHDA, SQIVND (reference sequence). Deletions cut 3 bases from V and 4 bases from J, with 7 bases between. CDR3 loop: CASSIQRNQPQHF. The CDR3 coding sequence is TGTGCCAGTAGTATCCAGAGGAATCAGCCCCAGCATTTT.

This clonotype has more than one count but fewer than ten. The rearrangement uses TRBV9 and TRBJ1-2, with 7 bases aligning to TRBD1. Germline CDR1 SGDLS, CDR2 YYNGEE. Losses at the gene ends were 3 bases for V and 4 bases for J; bases not matched to a gene: 15. The CDR3 extends over 17 amino acids. CDR3 sequence (DNA): TGTGCCAGCAGCGCTCGACCGGGACAGCCATTTTTCTATGGCTACACCTTC. Amino acids: CASSARPGQPFFYGYTF. The full variable domain, its missing parts supplied by reference TRBV9 and TRBJ1-2, is DSGVTQTPKHLITATGQRVTLRCSPRSGDLSVYWYQQSLDQGLQFLIQYYNGEERAKGNILERFSAQQFPDLHSELNLSSLELGDSALYFCASSARPGQPFFYGYTFGSGTRLTVV.